This T cell receptor beta chain derives from a study of naive and memory T cell subsets. CDR1 KGHSH and CDR2 LQKENI come from the germline V gene. The CDR3 has 15 amino acids. With 3 bases removed from V and 8 bases from J, the gap between germline ends came to 17 bases. The table lists this clonotype with many counts. The antigen is undetermined. The beta constant-region primer was an equimolar mix of two oligonucleotides covering TRBC1 and TRBC2. TCRdb reprocessed the UMI-ligation and nested PCR reads with MiXCR, giving one entry per CDR3 protein. The profile covers 25,000 to 30,000 distinct CDR3 sequences, with approximately 11% appearing a single time and 17% taken by the ten largest. Regarding the study as a whole: There was no ground truth to check naive and memory subset results.

The sequenced material came from effector memory CD4+ T cells from blood. Stated subset: effector memory, CD45RA- CD27-. This clonotype was sampled from a human donor in good health. This chain uses TRBV18 with TRBJ2-1, with TRBD1 as a possible D gene (6 bases). The CDR3 spells CASSPQGYGSDEQFF. DNA for the CDR3: TGTGCCAGCTCACCCCAGGGGTACGGTTCCGATGAGCAGTTCTTC.